Each of the 5 T cell receptor beta chains below was sequenced from the same sample in a study of identical twins. TCRdb re-called the 5' RACE reads through MiXCR, storing one row per CDR3 protein. Among approximately 190,000 distinct CDR3 sequences listed, approximately 15% were seen once. These data also featured in a second study, about T cells expressing NK-cell markers.

The specimen sequenced was CD8+ T cells sorted from blood. These receptors all stem from a woman between 18 and 29 years old in good health.

In its sample, this clonotype was seen a few times. The chain uses TRBV12-3 or TRBV12-4 and TRBJ2-3, with 13 bases lining up with TRBD2. Losses at the gene ends were 1 base for V and 4 bases for J; bases not matched to a gene: 2. The CDR3 extends over 16 amino acids. The CDR3 loop is CASSLGTSGSPDTQYF. As DNA, the CDR3 is TGTGCCAGCAGTTTAGGGACTAGCGGGAGCCCAGATACGCAGTATTTT.

The chain recombines TRBV2 with TRBJ1-6, with D possibly TRBD1 on 5 matching bases. CDR3 size: 15 residues. The V and J ends lost 5 bases and 8 bases respectively, with 16 bases between them. The germline gives CDR1 SNHLY, CDR2 FYNNEI. CDR3 residues: CASSNTVSGDSPLHF. The CDR3 nucleotides are TGTGCCAGCAGTAATACCGTATCGGGGGATTCACCCCTCCACTTT.

This clonotype has more than one count but fewer than ten. The chain links TRBV15 to TRBJ2-7, with D maybe TRBD1 (6 bases). The V and J ends lost 4 bases and 2 bases respectively, with 12 bases between them. The CDR3 contains 14 residues. The V gene's germline CDR1 is LNHNV and CDR2 YYDKDF (reference sequence). The CDR3: CATSTFGQTYEQYF. The CDR3 DNA reads as TGTGCCACCAGCACTTTCGGACAGACCTACGAGCAGTACTTC.

This clonotype was observed a handful of times. The gene calls are TRBV10-2 and TRBJ1-5; D uncertain. Germline V gene sequence: CDR1 WSHSY, CDR2 SAAADI. The V gene lost 3 bases and the J gene lost 7 bases, with 7 bases spanning the gap. The CDR3 totals 12 residues. CDR3 sequence reads: CASSDAGQPQHF. DNA of the CDR3: TGCGCCAGCAGTGATGCAGGACAGCCCCAGCATTTT.

This clonotype has more than one count but fewer than ten. The rearrangement uses TRBV12-3 or TRBV12-4 and TRBJ1-2; D call uncertain. This CDR3 has 13 residues. Between the trimmed V and J ends, which lost 3 bases and 8 bases, there was a span of 13 bases. CDR3 nucleotides: TGTGCCAGCAGTTTTGGCAGAGAGAGAGGCTACACCTTC. Translated, it gives CASSFGRERGYTF.